This T cell receptor (beta chain) was sequenced during a study of cytotoxic CD8 clonotypes in ibrutinib-treated CLL. Germline CDR1 is SQVTM and CDR2 is ANQGSEA. CDR3 length: 12 residues. V shed 8 bases, J shed 0 bases, and the junction held 3 bases outside the gene matches. The data were produced by immunoSEQ multiplex PCR, yet TCRdb's version contains in-frame clones alone and is incomplete. In the table there are tens of thousands of clones, roughly nine tenths of which are singletons. The receptor was derived from a human donor with chronic lymphocytic leukemia. This specimen was PBMCs, taken after 12 months of ibrutinib treatment. The chain uses TRBV29-1 and TRBJ1-1; 7 positions agree with TRBD1. For the CDR3, the DNA is TGCAGCTGGGGACAGATGAACACTGAAGCTTTCTTT. It translates to CSWGQMNTEAFF.